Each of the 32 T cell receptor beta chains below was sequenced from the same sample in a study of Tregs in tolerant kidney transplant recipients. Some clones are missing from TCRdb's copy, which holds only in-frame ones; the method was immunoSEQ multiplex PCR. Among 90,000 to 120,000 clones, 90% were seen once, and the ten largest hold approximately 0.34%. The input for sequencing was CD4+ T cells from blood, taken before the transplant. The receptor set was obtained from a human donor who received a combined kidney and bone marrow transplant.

The CDR3 region is CASSLGLAGRNEQFF. CDR3 DNA: TGTGCCAGCAGCTTGGGGCTAGCGGGAAGGAATGAGCAGTTCTTC. The chain couples TRBV5-6 to TRBJ2-1, with 9 bases that match TRBD2. The CDR3 is 15 amino acids. Trimming at V came to 0 bases and at J to 7 bases, leaving 5 bases not matched to a gene. Germline CDR1 SGHDT, CDR2 YYEEEE.

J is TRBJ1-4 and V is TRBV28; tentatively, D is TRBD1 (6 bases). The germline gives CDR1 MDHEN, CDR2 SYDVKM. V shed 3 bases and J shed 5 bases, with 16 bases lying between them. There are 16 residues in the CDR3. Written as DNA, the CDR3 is TGTGCCAGCAGTTTCAGGGGTTACGGGGTAAATGAAAAACTGTTTTTT. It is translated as CASSFRGYGVNEKLFF.

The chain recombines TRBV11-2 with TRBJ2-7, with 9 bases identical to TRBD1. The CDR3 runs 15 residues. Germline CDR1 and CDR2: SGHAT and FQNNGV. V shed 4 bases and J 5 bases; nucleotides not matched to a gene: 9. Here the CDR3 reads CASSSQPGQGHEQYF. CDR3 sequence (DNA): TGTGCCAGCAGCTCGCAGCCGGGACAGGGCCACGAGCAGTACTTC. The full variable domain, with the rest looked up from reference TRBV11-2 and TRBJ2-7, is EAGVAQSPRYKIIEKRQSVAFWCNPISGHATLYWYQQILGQGPKLLIQFQNNGVVDDSQLPKDRFSAERLKGVDSTLKIQPAKLEDSAVYLCASSSQPGQGHEQYFGPGTRLTVT.

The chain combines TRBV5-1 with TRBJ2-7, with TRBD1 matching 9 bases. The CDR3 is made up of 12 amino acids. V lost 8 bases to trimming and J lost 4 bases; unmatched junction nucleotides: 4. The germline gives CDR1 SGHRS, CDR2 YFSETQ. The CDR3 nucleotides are TGCGCCAGTGGACAGGGGAGGTACGAGCAGTACTTC. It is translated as CASGQGRYEQYF.

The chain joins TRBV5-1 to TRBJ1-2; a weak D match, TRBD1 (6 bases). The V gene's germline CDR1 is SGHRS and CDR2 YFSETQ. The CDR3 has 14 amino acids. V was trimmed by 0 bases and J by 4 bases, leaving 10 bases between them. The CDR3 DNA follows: TGCGCCAGCAGCTTGGATGGGGGCACCTATGGCTACACCTTC. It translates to CASSLDGGTYGYTF.

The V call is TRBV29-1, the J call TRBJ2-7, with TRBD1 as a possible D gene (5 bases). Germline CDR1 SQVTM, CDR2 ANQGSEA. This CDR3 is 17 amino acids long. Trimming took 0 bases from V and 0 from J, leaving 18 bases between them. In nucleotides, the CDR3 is TGCAGCGTTGAAGATCTGACAGACCCTATGGGCTCCTACGAGCAGTACTTC. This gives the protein CSVEDLTDPMGSYEQYF.

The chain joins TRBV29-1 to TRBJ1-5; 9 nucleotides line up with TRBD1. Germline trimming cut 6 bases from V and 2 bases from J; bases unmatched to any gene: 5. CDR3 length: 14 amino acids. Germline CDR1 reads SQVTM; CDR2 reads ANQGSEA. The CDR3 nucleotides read TGCAGCGTCGGACAGGGGCAAGGCAATCAGCCCCAGCATTTT. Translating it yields CSVGQGQGNQPQHF.

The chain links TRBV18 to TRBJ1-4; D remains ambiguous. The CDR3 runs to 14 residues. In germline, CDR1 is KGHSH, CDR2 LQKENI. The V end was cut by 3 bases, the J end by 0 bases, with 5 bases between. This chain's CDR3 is CASSPDSTNEKLFF. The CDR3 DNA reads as TGTGCCAGCTCACCCGACTCAACTAATGAAAAACTGTTTTTT. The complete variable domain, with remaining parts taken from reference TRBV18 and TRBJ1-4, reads NAGVMQNPRHLVRRRGQEARLRCSPMKGHSHVYWYRQLPEEGLKFMVYLQKENIIDESGMPKERFSAEFPKEGPSILRIQQVVRGDSAAYFCASSPDSTNEKLFFGSGTQLSVL.

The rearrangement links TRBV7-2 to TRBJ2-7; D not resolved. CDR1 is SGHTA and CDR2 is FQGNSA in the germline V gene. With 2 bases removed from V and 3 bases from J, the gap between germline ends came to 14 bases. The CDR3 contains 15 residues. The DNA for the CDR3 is TGTGCCAGCAGCTTAAGAGAGACTCGTCACTACGAGCAGTACTTC. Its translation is CASSLRETRHYEQYF.

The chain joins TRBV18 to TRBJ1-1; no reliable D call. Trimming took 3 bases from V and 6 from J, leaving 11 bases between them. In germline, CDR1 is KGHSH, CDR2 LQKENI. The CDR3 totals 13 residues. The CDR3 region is CASSPPDTSEAFF. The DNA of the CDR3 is TGTGCCAGCTCACCCCCAGACACCTCTGAAGCTTTCTTT.

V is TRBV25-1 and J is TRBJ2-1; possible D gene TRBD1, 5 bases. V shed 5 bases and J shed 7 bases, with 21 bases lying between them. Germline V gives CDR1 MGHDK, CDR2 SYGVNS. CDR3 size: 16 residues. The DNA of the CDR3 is TGTGCCAGCAGTTCCCGGCCCCCGCAGGGCCGGAATGAGCAGTTCTTC. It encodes CASSSRPPQGRNEQFF.

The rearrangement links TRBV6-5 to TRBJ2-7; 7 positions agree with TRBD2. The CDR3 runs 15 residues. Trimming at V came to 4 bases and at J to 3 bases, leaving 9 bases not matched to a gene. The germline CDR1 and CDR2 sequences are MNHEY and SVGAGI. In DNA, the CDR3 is TGTGCCAGCAGTTCCCAACGACTAGCAGTCTACGAGCAGTACTTC. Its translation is CASSSQRLAVYEQYF.

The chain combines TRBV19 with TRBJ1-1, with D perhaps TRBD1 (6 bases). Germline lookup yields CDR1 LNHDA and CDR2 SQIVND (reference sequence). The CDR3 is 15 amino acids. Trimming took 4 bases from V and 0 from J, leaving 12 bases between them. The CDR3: CASSTNGQLNTEAFF. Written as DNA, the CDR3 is TGTGCCAGTAGTACGAACGGACAGCTGAACACTGAAGCTTTCTTT.

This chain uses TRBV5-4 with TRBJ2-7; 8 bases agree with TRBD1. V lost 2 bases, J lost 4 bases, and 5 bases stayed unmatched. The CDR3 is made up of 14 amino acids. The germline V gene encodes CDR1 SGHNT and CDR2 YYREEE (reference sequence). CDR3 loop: CASSLPGGDYEQYF. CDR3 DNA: TGTGCCAGCAGCTTACCAGGGGGCGATTACGAGCAGTACTTC.

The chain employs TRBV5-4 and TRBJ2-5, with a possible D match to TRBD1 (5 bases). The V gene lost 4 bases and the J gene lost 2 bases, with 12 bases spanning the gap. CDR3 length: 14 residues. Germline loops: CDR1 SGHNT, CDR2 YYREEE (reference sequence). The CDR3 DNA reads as TGTGCCAGCAGCCCCCGACAGCTTCAAGAGACCCAGTACTTC. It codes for CASSPRQLQETQYF.

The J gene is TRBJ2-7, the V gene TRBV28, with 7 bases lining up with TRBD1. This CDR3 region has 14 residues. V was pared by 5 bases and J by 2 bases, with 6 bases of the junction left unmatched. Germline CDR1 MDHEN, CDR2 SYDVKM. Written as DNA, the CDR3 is TGTGCCAGCAGTACCCCCGACAGGGCCTACGAGCAGTACTTC. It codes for CASSTPDRAYEQYF. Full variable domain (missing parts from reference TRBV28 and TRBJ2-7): DVKVTQSSRYLVKRTGEKVFLECVQDMDHENMFWYRQDPGLGLRLIYFSYDVKMKEKGDIPEGYSVSREKKERFSLILESASTNQTSMYLCASSTPDRAYEQYFGPGTRLTVT.

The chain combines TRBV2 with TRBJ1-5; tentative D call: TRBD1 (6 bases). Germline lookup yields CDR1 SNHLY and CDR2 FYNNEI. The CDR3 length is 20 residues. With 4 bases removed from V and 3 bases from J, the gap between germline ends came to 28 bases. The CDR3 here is CASSAPTYGGGEGSNQPQHF. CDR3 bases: TGTGCCAGCAGTGCCCCCACCTACGGGGGGGGCGAGGGGTCCAATCAGCCCCAGCATTTT.

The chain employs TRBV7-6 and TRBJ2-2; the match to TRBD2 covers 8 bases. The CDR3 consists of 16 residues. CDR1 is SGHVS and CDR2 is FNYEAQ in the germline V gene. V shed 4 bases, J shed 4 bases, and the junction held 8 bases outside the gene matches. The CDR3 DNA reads TGTGCCAGCAGCTCGTCGGGGGGGGCCAGCACCGGGGAGCTGTTTTTT. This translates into CASSSSGGASTGELFF. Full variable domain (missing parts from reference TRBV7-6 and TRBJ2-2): GAGVSQSPRYKVTKRGQDVALRCDPISGHVSLYWYRQALGQGPEFLTYFNYEAQQDKSGLPNDRFSAERPEGSISTLTIQRTEQRDSAMYRCASSSSGGASTGELFFGEGSRLTVL.

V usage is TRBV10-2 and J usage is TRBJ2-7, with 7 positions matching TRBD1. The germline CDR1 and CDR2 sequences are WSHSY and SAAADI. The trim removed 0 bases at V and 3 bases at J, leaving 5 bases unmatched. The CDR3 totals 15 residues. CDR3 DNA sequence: TGCGCCAGCAGTGAGTCATTACAGGGGATCTACGAGCAGTACTTC. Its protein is CASSESLQGIYEQYF.

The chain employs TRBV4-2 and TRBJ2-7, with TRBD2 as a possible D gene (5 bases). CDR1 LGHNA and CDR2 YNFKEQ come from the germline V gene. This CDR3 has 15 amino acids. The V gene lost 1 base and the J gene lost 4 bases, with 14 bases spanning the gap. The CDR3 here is CASSQGLGDGYEQYF. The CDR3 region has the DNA TGTGCCAGCAGCCAAGGTCTCGGGGATGGATACGAGCAGTACTTC.

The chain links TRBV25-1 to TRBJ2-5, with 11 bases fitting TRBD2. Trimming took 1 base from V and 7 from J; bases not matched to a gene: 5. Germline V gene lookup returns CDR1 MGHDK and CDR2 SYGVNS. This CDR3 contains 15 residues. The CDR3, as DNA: TGTGCCAGCAGTGAATTAGCGGGGGGGCCGACGACCCAGTACTTC. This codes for CASSELAGGPTTQYF.

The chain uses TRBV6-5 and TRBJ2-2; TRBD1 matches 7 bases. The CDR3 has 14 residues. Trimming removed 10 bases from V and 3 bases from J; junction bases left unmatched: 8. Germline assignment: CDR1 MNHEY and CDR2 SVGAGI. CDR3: CATQTGTDTGELFF. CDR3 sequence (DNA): TGTGCCACCCAGACAGGGACGGACACCGGGGAGCTGTTTTTT.

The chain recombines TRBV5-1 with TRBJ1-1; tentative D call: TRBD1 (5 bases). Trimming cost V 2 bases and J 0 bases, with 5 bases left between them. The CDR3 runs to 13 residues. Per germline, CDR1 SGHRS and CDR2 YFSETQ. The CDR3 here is CASSFRVNTEAFF. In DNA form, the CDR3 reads TGCGCCAGCAGCTTCAGGGTGAACACTGAAGCTTTCTTT.

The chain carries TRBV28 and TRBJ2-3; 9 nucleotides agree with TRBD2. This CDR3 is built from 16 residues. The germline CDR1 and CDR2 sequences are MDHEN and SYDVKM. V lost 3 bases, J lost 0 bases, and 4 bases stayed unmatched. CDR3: CASSFMTSGSTDTQYF. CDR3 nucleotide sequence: TGTGCCAGCAGTTTTATGACTAGCGGTAGCACAGATACGCAGTATTTT. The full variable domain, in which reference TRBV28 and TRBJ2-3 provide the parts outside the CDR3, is DVKVTQSSRYLVKRTGEKVFLECVQDMDHENMFWYRQDPGLGLRLIYFSYDVKMKEKGDIPEGYSVSREKKERFSLILESASTNQTSMYLCASSFMTSGSTDTQYFGPGTRLTVL.

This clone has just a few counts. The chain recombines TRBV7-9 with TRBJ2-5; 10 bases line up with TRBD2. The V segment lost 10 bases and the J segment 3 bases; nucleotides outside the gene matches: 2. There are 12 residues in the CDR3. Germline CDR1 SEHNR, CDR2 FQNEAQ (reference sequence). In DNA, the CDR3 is TGTGCCACCCTAGCGGGGGAAGAGACCCAGTACTTC. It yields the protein CATLAGEETQYF.

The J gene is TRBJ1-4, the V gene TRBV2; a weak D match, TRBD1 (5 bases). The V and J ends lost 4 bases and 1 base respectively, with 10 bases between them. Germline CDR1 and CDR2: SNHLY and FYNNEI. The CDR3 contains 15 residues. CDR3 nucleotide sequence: TGTGCCAGCAGTGGGGCGGGGGGAACTAATGAAAAACTGTTTTTT. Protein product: CASSGAGGTNEKLFF.

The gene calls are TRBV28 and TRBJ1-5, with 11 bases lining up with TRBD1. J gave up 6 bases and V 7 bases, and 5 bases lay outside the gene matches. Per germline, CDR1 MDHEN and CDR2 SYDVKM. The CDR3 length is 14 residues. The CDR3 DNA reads TGTGCCAGCACTCGGGACAGGGGGGCTCAGCCCCAGCATTTT. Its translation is CASTRDRGAQPQHF.

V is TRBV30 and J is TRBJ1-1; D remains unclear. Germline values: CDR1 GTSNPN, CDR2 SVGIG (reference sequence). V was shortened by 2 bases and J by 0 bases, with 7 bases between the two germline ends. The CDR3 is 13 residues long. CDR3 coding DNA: TGTGCCTGGAGTCCGAGAATGAACACTGAAGCTTTCTTT. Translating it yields CAWSPRMNTEAFF.

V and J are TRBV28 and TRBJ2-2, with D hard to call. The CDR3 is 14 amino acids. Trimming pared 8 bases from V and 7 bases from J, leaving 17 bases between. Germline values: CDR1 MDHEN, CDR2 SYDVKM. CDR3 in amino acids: CASAPGDGSGELFF. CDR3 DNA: TGTGCCAGCGCTCCGGGTGACGGCAGCGGGGAGCTGTTTTTT.

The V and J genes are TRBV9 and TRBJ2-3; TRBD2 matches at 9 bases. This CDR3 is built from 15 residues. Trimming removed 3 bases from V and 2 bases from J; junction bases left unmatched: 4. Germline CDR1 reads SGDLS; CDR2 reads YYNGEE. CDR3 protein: CASSATSGYTDTQYF. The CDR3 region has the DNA TGTGCCAGCAGCGCGACTAGCGGATACACAGATACGCAGTATTTT.

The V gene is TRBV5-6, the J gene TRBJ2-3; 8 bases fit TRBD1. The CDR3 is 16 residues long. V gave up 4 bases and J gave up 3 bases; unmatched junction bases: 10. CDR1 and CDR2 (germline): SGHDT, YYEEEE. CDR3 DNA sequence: TGTGCCAGCAGCCCCGGACAGGGAAGGTCGACAGATACGCAGTATTTT. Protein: CASSPGQGRSTDTQYF.

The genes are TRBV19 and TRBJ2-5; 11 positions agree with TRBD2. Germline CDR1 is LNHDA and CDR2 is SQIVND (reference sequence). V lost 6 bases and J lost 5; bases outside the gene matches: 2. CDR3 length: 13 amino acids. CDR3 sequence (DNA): TGTGCCAGTAGGGCTAGCGGGAGGGAGACCCAGTACTTC. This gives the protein CASRASGRETQYF.